These T cell receptor beta chains were read from a single sample in a study of blood T cell repertoires in COVID-19. Profiling relied on immunoSEQ multiplex PCR, and the TCRdb table lists in-frame clones only, not all of them. The table shows roughly 200,000 clones, with roughly 85% occurring only once. Specimen: PBMCs or T cells enriched from blood (not recorded which). The receptors derive from a man aged 35 to 55 who had recovered from COVID-19. The CDR3 runs from the conserved cysteine through the conserved F or W. Fields, in order: clone size, D gene, J gene, V gene, CDR3 DNA, CDR3 protein. D genes are given only for firm matches. Only some rows state a clone size, as once, few, many or a class for expanded clones.

. TRBD1 TRBJ2-7 TRBV29-1 TGCAGCGTTGAAGCCCCTGGACAGGGAGTACCCTACGAGCAGTACTTC CSVEAPGQGVPYEQYF
few TRBD1 TRBJ1-6 TRBV5-1 TGCGCCAGCAGCGGGGGACAGGGGAATAATTCACCCCTCCACTTT CASSGGQGNNSPLHF
. TRBD2 TRBJ2-7 TRBV6-2/TRBV6-3 TGTGCCAGCAGTTACTTGGGTCCTGGGACTAGCGGGAGACCCGATTCCTACGAGCAGTACTTC CASSYLGPGTSGRPDSYEQYF
. TRBD1 TRBJ2-7 TRBV7-9 TGTGCCAGCAGCTCCTTGGGGGACAGGGGAAACGAGCAGTACTTC CASSSLGDRGNEQYF
. . TRBJ2-3 TRBV2 TGTGCCAGCAGTGAATCGGCAGATACGCAGTATTTT CASSESADTQYF
few TRBD2 TRBJ2-1 TRBV29-1 TGCAGCGTTGGAACTAGCGGGAGGGCCGATGAGCAGTTCTTC CSVGTSGRADEQFF
. . TRBJ1-2 TRBV2 TGTGCCAGCAGTGAAAACAGAGACTATGGCTACACCTTC CASSENRDYGYTF
few . TRBJ1-4 TRBV28 TGTGCCAGCTTGAACAGGGAAAAACTGTTTTTT CASLNREKLFF
. . TRBJ2-5 TRBV5-1 TGCGCCAGCAGCTTGGCCGAGTTAGAGACCCAGTACTTC CASSLAELETQYF
. TRBD1 TRBJ2-7 TRBV4-1 TGCGCCAGCAGCCAGGATACAGGGGGATTCTCCTACGAGCAGTACTTC CASSQDTGGFSYEQYF
once TRBD1 TRBJ2-7 TRBV27 TGTGCCAGCAGGGAACCGGGACAGGGTCGCGAGCAGTACTTC CASREPGQGREQYF
. . TRBJ2-7 TRBV4-3 TGCGCCAGCAGCCAAGGATTAAGCCCGTACGAGCAGTACTTC CASSQGLSPYEQYF
. . TRBJ2-2 TRBV9 TGTGCCAGCAGCGCGGGTACCGGGGAGCTGTTTTTT CASSAGTGELFF
. TRBD2 TRBJ2-6 TRBV18 TGTGCCAGCTCACAGCTAGCGGGAGCTGCCGGGGCCAACGTCCTGACTTTC CASSQLAGAAGANVLTF
. . TRBJ1-3 TRBV19 TGTGCCAGTAGTATGGGGACAATCTCTGGAAACACCATATATTTT CASSMGTISGNTIYF
. . TRBJ2-7 TRBV10-3 TGTGCCATCAGTGAGTCGGGGACATCCTACGAGCAGTACTTC CAISESGTSYEQYF
. . TRBJ2-7 TRBV2 TGTGCCAGCAGTGAGACCAGGTATCGGTACTTC CASSETRYRYF
. TRBD1 TRBJ1-2 TRBV28 TGTGCCAGCAGTTTTCAGGGGGACTATGGCTACACCTTC CASSFQGDYGYTF
. . TRBJ1-4 TRBV5-4 TGTGCCAGCAGCTTGCTTGAGGGGGATCGTGAACTGTTTTTT CASSLLEGDRELFF
once . TRBJ1-2 TRBV3-1/TRBV3-2 TGTGCCAGCAGCGCGGGACTTTTAGCCCATGGCTACACCTTC CASSAGLLAHGYTF
once TRBD1 TRBJ2-7 TRBV28 TGTGCCAGCACCTCTCCGGCAGGGGGTCCCTACGAGCAGTACTTC CASTSPAGGPYEQYF
. . TRBJ2-1 TRBV18 TGTGCCAGCTCACCACCGGGCAAGGCCGCAACCTACAATGAGCAGTTCTTC CASSPPGKAATYNEQFF
. TRBD1 TRBJ1-1 TRBV13 TGTGCCAGCAGCTTAGGTCAGGGGGCCTTACGTGGAGCTTTCTTT CASSLGQGALRGAFF
. . TRBJ2-7 TRBV5-6 TGTGCCAGCAGCTTGGAAGGGGACTCCTACGAGCAGTACTTC CASSLEGDSYEQYF
. . TRBJ2-2 TRBV3-1/TRBV3-2 TGTGCCAGCAGCCAAGATCGGGGGTCCCGGAAAAGGGCCGGGGAGCTGTTTTTT CASSQDRGSRKRAGELFF
. TRBD1 TRBJ2-7 TRBV7-9 TGTGCCAGCAGCTTCGGGACAGGGTCTACCTACGAGCAGTACTTC CASSFGTGSTYEQYF
. . TRBJ1-4 TRBV7-8 TGTGCCAGCAGCCAAGGGGGGGGTCGGGAAAAACTGTTTTTT CASSQGGGREKLFF
once . TRBJ1-2 TRBV10-3 TGTGCCATCAGTACAGGAGAGGTTGGCTACACCTTC CAISTGEVGYTF
. TRBD1 TRBJ2-7 TRBV11-2 TGTGCCAGCAGCTTAGTCGGACAGGGTTCCTACGAGCAGTACTTC CASSLVGQGSYEQYF
. TRBD2 TRBJ2-3 TRBV6-2/TRBV6-3 TGTGCCAGCAGTTACACCCTCTTAGGTAGCGGGGCCACAGATACGCAGTATTTT CASSYTLLGSGATDTQYF
. . TRBJ2-1 TRBV11-2 TGTGCCAGCAGCTTAGGCGGTGGAGAGGGTCCTAACCGTGGAAATGAGCAGTTCTTC CASSLGGGEGPNRGNEQFF
. TRBD1 TRBJ1-2 TRBV7-3 TGTGCCAGCAGCCGGACAGGGCAGGGGGGCTACACCTTC CASSRTGQGGYTF
few . TRBJ2-7 TRBV18 TGTGCCAGCTCACCTAGCGGAACCTACGAGCAGTACTTC CASSPSGTYEQYF
once . TRBJ1-6 TRBV18 TGTGCCAGCTCACTCGTGCGAGGGCTGAATTCACCCCTCCACTTT CASSLVRGLNSPLHF
. TRBD2 TRBJ2-7 TRBV5-1 TGCGCCAGCAGCTTTGACGGGACTAGCGGTTACGAGCAGTACTTC CASSFDGTSGYEQYF
. TRBD1 TRBJ2-7 TRBV7-3 TGTGCCAGCAGCTTACAGGGGGCGAGGGAGCAGTACTTC CASSLQGAREQYF
. TRBD1 TRBJ1-2 TRBV27 TGTGCCAGCAGCGGACAGGCCACCTATGGCTACACCTTC CASSGQATYGYTF